Below, 13 T cell receptor beta chains from the same sample are listed, as sequenced in a study of CD8+CD57+ T cells in acquired aplastic anemia. CD8+CD57+ cell expansion had been shown by flow cytometry in patients chosen for sequencing. The study profiled TCR beta VDJ and CDR3 using genomic DNA as template. TCRdb analysed the reads with MiXCR anew, one entry per CDR3 protein. The data contain 200,000 to 300,000 distinct CDR3 sequences, around 43% of them singletons. Sequenced sample: sorted CD4+, CD8+, or CD8+CD57+ T cells (not recorded which) from PBMCs. These receptors were obtained from a human donor with aplastic anemia.

The chain carries TRBV7-9 and TRBJ1-2; 9 nucleotides align to TRBD1. Germline lookup yields CDR1 SEHNR and CDR2 FQNEAQ (reference sequence). There are 15 residues in the CDR3. V shed 5 bases and J 3 bases; nucleotides not matched to a gene: 7. DNA for the CDR3: TGTGCCAGCAGCCCCGGGACAGGGTATGACTATGGCTACACCTTC. The encoded protein is CASSPGTGYDYGYTF.

At least ten counts were recorded for this clonotype. The gene calls are TRBV9 and TRBJ1-2; the D is unclear. This CDR3 has 13 amino acids. The germline CDR1 and CDR2 sequences are SGDLS and YYNGEE. The V and J ends lost 3 bases and 4 bases respectively, with 10 bases between them. CDR3 region: CASSDTTPYGYTF. In DNA, the CDR3 is TGTGCCAGCAGCGACACAACCCCCTATGGCTACACCTTC.

The chain uses TRBV20-1 and TRBJ2-7, with D possibly matching TRBD1 (6 bases). This CDR3 is built from 14 residues. The V end was cut by 0 bases, the J end by 5 bases, with 14 bases between. Germline CDR1 and CDR2: DFQATT and SNEGSKA (reference sequence). CDR3 region: CSARDKARGNEQYF. In DNA form, the CDR3 reads TGCAGTGCTAGAGATAAGGCCAGGGGCAACGAGCAGTACTTC.

This clonotype was picked up one time. One end of the junction does not line up with germline, which may come from a read error. The rearrangement uses TRBV20-1 and TRBJ1-2, with D tentatively TRBD1 (5 bases). This CDR3 is 14 amino acids long. CDR1 DFQATT and CDR2 SNEGSKA come from the germline V gene (reference sequence). CDR3 residues: CGARSAGEGYGYTF. The CDR3, as DNA: TGCGGTGCTAGGTCTGCGGGGGAAGGCTATGGCTACACCTTC.

The chain uses TRBV2 and TRBJ2-7; D perhaps matches TRBD1 (6 bases). With 7 bases removed from V and 4 bases from J, the gap between germline ends came to 14 bases. This CDR3 comprises 13 residues. The germline gives CDR1 SNHLY, CDR2 FYNNEI. The DNA for the CDR3 is TGTGCCAGCATTAAGGACAGAGAATACGAGCAGTACTTC. It specifies CASIKDREYEQYF. The entire variable domain, with the rest obtained from reference TRBV2 and TRBJ2-7, is as follows: EPEVTQTPSHQVTQMGQEVILRCVPISNHLYFYWYRQILGQKVEFLVSFYNNEISEKSEIFDDQFSVERPDGSNFTLKIRSTKLEDSAMYFCASIKDREYEQYFGPGTRLTVT.

There are a few counts of this clonotype. This chain links TRBV27 with TRBJ1-2; D might be TRBD1 (5 bases). CDR1 is MNHEY, CDR2 SMNVEV, per germline (reference sequence). The length of the CDR3 is 15 residues. The germline V and J ends were trimmed by 8 bases and 3 bases, with 19 bases remaining between them. The DNA for the CDR3 is TGTGCCAGCCGAGAGACGAGGGGCAGAGACTATGGCTACACCTTC. The encoded protein is CASRETRGRDYGYTF.

This clonotype was counted at least ten times. The chain employs TRBV19 and TRBJ2-7, with 7 bases that match TRBD2. The CDR3 is 15 residues long. V was clipped by 6 bases and J by 2 bases; unmatched bases: 10. Germline V lookup: CDR1 LNHDA, CDR2 SQIVND (reference sequence). CDR3 sequence reads: CASRLQRGGAYEQYF. CDR3 coding DNA: TGTGCCAGTAGGTTACAGCGCGGGGGAGCCTACGAGCAGTACTTC.

In its sample, this clonotype was seen many times. The rearrangement uses TRBV19 and TRBJ2-7, with D maybe TRBD1 (5 bases). The CDR3 covers 14 residues. V was shortened by 1 base and J by 3 bases, with 10 bases between the two germline ends. CDR1 and CDR2 (germline): LNHDA, SQIVND (reference sequence). The CDR3 region has the DNA TGTGCCAGTAGTATAGGTCAGGGTAACTACGAGCAGTACTTC. Its translation is CASSIGQGNYEQYF.

This chain uses TRBV10-3 with TRBJ2-1; 9 bases line up with TRBD1. The CDR3 is 16 amino acids. Germline CDR1 ENHRY, CDR2 SYGVKD. J was trimmed by 2 bases and V by 10 bases; bases with no gene match: 12. The CDR3 DNA reads TGTGCCAGCAGATTATCGGGACAGGGCCCCTACAATGAGCAGTTCTTC. The encoded protein is CASRLSGQGPYNEQFF.

The chain joins TRBV20-1 to TRBJ2-7; D call uncertain. The CDR3 is made up of 12 amino acids. V was cut by 6 bases and J by 3 bases, with 12 bases left in between. Germline CDR1 and CDR2: DFQATT and SNEGSKA (reference sequence). The CDR3 sequence is CSATDRLYEQYF. In DNA form, the CDR3 reads TGCAGTGCCACCGACCGCCTCTACGAGCAGTACTTC.

The chain recombines TRBV7-2 with TRBJ2-5, with 7 nucleotides matching TRBD1. The CDR3 has 15 amino acids. CDR1 is SGHTA, CDR2 FQGNSA, per germline. V lost 1 base to trimming and J lost 5 bases; unmatched junction nucleotides: 7. The CDR3 loop reads CASSLGPTGKETQYF. CDR3 bases: TGTGCCAGCAGCTTAGGACCGACAGGGAAGGAGACCCAGTACTTC.

J is TRBJ2-3 and V is TRBV2; D is unclear. Germline V lookup: CDR1 SNHLY, CDR2 FYNNEI. The V end was cut by 0 bases, the J end by 3 bases, with 25 bases between. The CDR3 length is 20 residues. CDR3 region: CASSEARYWRTPASTDTQYF. CDR3 DNA: TGTGCCAGCAGTGAAGCGCGTTACTGGCGAACACCCGCTAGTACAGATACGCAGTATTTT. Variable domain in full (rest from reference TRBV2 and TRBJ2-3): EPEVTQTPSHQVTQMGQEVILRCVPISNHLYFYWYRQILGQKVEFLVSFYNNEISEKSEIFDDQFSVERPDGSNFTLKIRSTKLEDSAMYFCASSEARYWRTPASTDTQYFGPGTRLTVL.

This sequence joins TRBV9 and TRBJ1-2, with 7 bases aligning to TRBD1. V shed 5 bases, J shed 4 bases, and the junction held 11 bases outside the gene matches. The germline V gene has CDR1 SGDLS and CDR2 YYNGEE. The CDR3 is 15 amino acids. CDR3 sequence reads: CASSEEAGGSYGYTF. The CDR3 region has the DNA TGTGCCAGCAGTGAGGAGGCAGGGGGAAGCTATGGCTACACCTTC.